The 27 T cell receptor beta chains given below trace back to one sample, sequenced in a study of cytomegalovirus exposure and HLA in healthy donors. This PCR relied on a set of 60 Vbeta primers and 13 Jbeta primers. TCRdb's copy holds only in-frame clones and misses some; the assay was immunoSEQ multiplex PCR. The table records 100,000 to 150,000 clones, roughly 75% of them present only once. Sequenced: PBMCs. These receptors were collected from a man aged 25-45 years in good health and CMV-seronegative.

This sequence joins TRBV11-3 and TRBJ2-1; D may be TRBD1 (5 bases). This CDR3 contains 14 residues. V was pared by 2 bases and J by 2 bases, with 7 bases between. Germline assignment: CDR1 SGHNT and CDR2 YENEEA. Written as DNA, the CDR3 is TGTGCCAGCAGCTTAAGGGGTGCCTACAATGAGCAGTTCTTC. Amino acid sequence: CASSLRGAYNEQFF.

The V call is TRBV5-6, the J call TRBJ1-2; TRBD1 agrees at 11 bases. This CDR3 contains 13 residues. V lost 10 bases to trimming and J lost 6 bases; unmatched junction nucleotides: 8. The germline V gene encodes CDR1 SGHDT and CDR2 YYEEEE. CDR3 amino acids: CAPGTGGENGYTF. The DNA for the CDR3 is TGTGCCCCGGGGACAGGGGGAGAAAATGGCTACACCTTC.

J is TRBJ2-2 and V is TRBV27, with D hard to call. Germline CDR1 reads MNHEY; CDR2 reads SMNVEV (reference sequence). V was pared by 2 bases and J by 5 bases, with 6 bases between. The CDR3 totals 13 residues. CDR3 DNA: TGTGCCAGCAGTTTACTCGGGACCGGGGAGCTGTTTTTT. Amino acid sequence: CASSLLGTGELFF.

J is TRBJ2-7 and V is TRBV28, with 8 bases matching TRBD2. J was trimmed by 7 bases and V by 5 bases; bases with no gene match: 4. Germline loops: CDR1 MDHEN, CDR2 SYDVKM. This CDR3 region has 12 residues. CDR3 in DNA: TGTGCCAGCAGTACCGGGGGGGTAGAGCAGTACTTC. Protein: CASSTGGVEQYF.

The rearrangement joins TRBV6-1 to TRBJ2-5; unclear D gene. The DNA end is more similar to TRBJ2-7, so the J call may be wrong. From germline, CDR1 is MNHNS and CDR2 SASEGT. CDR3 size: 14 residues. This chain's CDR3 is CASRVGKVSYEQYF. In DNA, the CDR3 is TGTGCCAGCAGGGTGGGCAAGGTCTCCTACGAGCAGTACTTC.

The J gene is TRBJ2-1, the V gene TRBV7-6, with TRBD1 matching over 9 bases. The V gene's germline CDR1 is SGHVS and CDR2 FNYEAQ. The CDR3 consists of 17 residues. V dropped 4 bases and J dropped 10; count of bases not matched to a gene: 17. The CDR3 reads CASSSVPGTGSIKEQFF. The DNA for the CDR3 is TGTGCCAGCAGCTCCGTGCCCGGGACAGGGTCGATTAAAGAGCAGTTCTTC.

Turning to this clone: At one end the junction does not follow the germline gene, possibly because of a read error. CDR3 amino acids: CASSLDRGSYNEQFF. The CDR3 coding sequence is TGTGCTAGCAGCTTGGACAGGGGATCCTACAATGAGCAGTTCTTC. The genes are TRBV7-7 and TRBJ2-1, with 9 bases that match TRBD1. This CDR3 region has 15 residues. Germline assignment: CDR1 SSHAT and CDR2 FNYEAQ (reference sequence).

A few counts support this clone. CDR3 in amino acids: CASRARTGGEEKLFF. The DNA of the CDR3 is TGTGCCAGCAGGGCAAGGACAGGGGGCGAAGAAAAACTGTTTTTT. The rearrangement uses TRBV2 and TRBJ1-4; the match to TRBD1 covers 11 bases. With V trimmed by 6 bases and J by 8 bases, 8 bases remained unmatched. The CDR3 totals 15 residues. The V gene's germline CDR1 is SNHLY and CDR2 FYNNEI.

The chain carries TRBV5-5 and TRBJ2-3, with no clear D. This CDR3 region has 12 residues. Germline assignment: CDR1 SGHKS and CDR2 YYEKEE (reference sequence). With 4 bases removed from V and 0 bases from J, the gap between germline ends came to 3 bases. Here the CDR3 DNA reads TGTGCCAGCAGCCCTAGCACAGATACGCAGTATTTT. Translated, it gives CASSPSTDTQYF.

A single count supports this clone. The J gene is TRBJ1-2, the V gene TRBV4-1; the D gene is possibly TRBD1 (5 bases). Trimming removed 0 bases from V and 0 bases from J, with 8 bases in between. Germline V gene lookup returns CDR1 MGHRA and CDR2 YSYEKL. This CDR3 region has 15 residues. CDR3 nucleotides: TGCGCCAGCAGCCAAGAAGACAGAGCTAACTATGGCTACACCTTC. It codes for CASSQEDRANYGYTF.

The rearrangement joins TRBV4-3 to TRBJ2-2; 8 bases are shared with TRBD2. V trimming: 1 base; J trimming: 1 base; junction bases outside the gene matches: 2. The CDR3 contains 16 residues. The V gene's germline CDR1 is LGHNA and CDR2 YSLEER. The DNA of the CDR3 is TGCGCCAGCAGCCAAGGCCTAGCGGGGAACACCGGGGAGCTGTTTTTT. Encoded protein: CASSQGLAGNTGELFF.

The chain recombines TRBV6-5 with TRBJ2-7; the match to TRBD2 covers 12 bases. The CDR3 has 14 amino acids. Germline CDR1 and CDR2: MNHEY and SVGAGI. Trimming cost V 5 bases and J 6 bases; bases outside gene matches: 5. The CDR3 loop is CASSRLAGELEQYF. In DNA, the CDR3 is TGTGCCAGCAGTCGACTAGCGGGAGAACTCGAGCAGTACTTC.

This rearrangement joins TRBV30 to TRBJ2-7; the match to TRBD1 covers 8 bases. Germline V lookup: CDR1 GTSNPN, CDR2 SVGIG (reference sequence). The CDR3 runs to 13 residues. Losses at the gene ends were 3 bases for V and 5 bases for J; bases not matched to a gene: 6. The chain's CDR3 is CAWSRDRSDEQYF. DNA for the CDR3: TGTGCCTGGAGCAGGGACAGGTCCGACGAGCAGTACTTC.

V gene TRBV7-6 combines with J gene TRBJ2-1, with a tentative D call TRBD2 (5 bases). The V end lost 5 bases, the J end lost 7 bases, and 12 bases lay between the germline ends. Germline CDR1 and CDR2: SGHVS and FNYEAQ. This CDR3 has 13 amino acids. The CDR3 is CASSPRTSNEQFF. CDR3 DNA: TGTGCCAGCAGCCCTCGTACTAGTAATGAGCAGTTCTTC.

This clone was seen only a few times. The CDR3 coding sequence is TGTGCCAGCAGTTTGGCCGGGACAGGGGGCACTGAAGCTTTCTTT. It yields the protein CASSLAGTGGTEAFF. This chain connects TRBV28 to TRBJ1-1, with TRBD1 matching 11 bases. This CDR3 contains 15 residues. Germline CDR1 reads MDHEN; CDR2 reads SYDVKM. J was trimmed by 4 bases and V by 3 bases; bases with no gene match: 4.

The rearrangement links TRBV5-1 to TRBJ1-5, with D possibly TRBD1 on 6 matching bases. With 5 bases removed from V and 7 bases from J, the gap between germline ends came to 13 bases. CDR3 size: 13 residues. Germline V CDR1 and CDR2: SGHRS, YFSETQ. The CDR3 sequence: CASSRGSGQPQHF. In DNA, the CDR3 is TGCGCCAGCAGTAGGGGGTCGGGGCAGCCCCAGCATTTT. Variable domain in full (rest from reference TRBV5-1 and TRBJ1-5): KAGVTQTPRYLIKTRGQQVTLSCSPISGHRSVSWYQQTPGQGLQFLFEYFSETQRNKGNFPGRFSGRQFSNSRSEMNVSTLELGDSALYLCASSRGSGQPQHFGDGTRLSIL.

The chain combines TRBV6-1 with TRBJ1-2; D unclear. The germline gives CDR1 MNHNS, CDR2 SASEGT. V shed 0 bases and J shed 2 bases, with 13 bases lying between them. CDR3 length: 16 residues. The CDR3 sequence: CASSEAFVTANYGYTF. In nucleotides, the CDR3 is TGTGCCAGCAGTGAAGCTTTCGTCACAGCCAACTATGGCTACACCTTC.

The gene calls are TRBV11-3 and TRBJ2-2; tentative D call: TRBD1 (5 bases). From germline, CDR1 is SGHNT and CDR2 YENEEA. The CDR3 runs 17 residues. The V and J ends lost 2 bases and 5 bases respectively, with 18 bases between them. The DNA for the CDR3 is TGTGCCAGCAGCTTATCTTTCCGTACAGGTGAAACCGGGGAGCTGTTTTTT. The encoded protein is CASSLSFRTGETGELFF.

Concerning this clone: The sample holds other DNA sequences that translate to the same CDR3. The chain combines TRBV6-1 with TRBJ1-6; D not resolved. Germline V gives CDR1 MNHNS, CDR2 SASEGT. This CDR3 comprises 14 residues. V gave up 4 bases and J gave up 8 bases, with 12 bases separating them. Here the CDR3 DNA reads TGTGCCAGCAGTGCTCACGGCCGGGATTCACCCCTCCACTTT. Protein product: CASSAHGRDSPLHF.

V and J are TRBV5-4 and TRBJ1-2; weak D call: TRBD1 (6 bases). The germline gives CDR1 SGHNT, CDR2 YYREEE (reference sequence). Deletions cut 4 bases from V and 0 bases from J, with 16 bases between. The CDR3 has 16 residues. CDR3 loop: CASSALMGASNYGYTF. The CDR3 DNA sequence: TGTGCCAGCAGCGCCCTGATGGGGGCCTCTAACTATGGCTACACCTTC.

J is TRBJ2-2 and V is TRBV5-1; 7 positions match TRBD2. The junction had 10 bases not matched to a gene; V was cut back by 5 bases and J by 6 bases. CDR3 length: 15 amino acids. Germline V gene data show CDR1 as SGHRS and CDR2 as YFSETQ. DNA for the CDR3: TGCGCCAGCAGGAGCGGGACTAACATCGCCGGGGAGCTGTTTTTT. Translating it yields CASRSGTNIAGELFF.

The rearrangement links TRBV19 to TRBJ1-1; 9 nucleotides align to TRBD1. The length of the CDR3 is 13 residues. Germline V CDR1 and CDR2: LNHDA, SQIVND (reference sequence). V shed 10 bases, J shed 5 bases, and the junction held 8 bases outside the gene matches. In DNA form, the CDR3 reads TGTGCCACCAAGGGACAGGGCGAGACTGAAGCTTTCTTT. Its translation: CATKGQGETEAFF.

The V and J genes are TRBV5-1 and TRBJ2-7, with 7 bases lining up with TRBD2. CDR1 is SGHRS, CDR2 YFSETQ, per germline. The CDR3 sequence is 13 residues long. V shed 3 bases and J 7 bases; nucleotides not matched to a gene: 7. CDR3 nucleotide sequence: TGCGCCAGCAGCTCCCGGGAGGCGGAAGAGCAGTACTTC. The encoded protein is CASSSREAEEQYF.

CDR3 residues: CASSSGASREFRADTQYF. The CDR3 nucleotides are TGCGCCAGCAGCTCTGGAGCCTCGCGGGAATTTCGGGCAGATACGCAGTATTTT. The V gene is TRBV5-1, the J gene TRBJ2-3; TRBD2 might be the D (6 bases). Per germline, CDR1 SGHRS and CDR2 YFSETQ. V lost 3 bases and J 4 bases, leaving 24 bases between the germline ends. This CDR3 is built from 18 residues.

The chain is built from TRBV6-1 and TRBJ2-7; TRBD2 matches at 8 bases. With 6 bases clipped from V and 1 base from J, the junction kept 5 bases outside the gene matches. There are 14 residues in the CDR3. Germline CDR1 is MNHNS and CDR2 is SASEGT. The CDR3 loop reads CASRGVAGSYEQYF. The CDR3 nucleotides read TGTGCCAGCAGGGGCGTAGCGGGGTCCTACGAGCAGTACTTC.

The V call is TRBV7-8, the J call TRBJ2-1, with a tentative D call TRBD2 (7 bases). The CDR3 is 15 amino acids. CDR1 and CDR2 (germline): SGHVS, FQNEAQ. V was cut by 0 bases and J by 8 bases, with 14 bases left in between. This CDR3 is CASSLAGGPYDEQFF. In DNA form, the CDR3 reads TGTGCCAGCAGCTTAGCGGGGGGGCCATATGATGAGCAGTTCTTC.

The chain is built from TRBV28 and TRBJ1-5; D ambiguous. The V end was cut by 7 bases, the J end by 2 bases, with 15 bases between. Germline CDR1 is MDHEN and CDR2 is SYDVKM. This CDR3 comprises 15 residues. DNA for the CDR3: TGTGCCAGCACCCGGAAGGAGTTGGGCAATCAGCCCCAGCATTTT. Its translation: CASTRKELGNQPQHF.